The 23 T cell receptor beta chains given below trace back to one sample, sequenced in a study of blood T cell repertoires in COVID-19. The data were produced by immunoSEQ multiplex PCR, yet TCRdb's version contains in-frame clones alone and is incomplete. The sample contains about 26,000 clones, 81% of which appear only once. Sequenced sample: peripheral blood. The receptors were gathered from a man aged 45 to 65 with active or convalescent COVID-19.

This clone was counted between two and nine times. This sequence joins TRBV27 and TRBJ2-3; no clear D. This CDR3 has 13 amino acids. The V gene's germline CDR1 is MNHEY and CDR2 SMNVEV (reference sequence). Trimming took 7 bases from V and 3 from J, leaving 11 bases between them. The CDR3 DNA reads TGTGCCAGCATTGCCCAGTCGACAGATACGCAGTATTTT. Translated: CASIAQSTDTQYF.

The CDR3: CASSFEGQARTGELFF. The CDR3 DNA reads TGTGCCAGCAGCTTTGAGGGACAGGCGCGGACCGGGGAGCTGTTTTTT. The genes are TRBV7-3 and TRBJ2-2, with TRBD1 matching over 8 bases. J gave up 5 bases and V 3 bases, and 8 bases lay outside the gene matches. The CDR3 consists of 16 residues. The V gene's germline CDR1 is SGHTA and CDR2 FQGTGA.

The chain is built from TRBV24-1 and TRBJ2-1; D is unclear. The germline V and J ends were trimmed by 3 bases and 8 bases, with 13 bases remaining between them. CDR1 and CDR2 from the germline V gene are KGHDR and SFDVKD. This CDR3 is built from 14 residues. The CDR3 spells CATSDTYREDEQFF. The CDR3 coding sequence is TGTGCCACCAGTGATACCTACCGAGAGGATGAGCAGTTCTTC.

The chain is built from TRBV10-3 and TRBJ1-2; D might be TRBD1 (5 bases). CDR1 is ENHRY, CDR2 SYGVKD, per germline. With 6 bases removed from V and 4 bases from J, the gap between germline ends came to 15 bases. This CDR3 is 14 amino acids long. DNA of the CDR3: TGTGCCATCAGCACTACTTTAGACAGCTATGGCTACACCTTC. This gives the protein CAISTTLDSYGYTF.

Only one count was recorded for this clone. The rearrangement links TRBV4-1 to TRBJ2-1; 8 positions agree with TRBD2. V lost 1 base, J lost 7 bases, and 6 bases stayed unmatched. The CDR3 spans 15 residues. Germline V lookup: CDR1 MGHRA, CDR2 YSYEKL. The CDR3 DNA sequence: TGCGCCAGCAGCCAAGCGGGGGGGGACTGGAATGAGCAGTTCTTC. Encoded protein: CASSQAGGDWNEQFF.

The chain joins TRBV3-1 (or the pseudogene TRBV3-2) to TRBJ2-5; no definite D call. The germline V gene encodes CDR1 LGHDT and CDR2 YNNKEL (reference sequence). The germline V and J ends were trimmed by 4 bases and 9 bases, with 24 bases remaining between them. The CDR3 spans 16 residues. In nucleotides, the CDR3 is TGTGCCAGCAGCCTTACCCGAGGCAGAGGAAGAGACGCCCAGTACTTC. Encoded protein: CASSLTRGRGRDAQYF.

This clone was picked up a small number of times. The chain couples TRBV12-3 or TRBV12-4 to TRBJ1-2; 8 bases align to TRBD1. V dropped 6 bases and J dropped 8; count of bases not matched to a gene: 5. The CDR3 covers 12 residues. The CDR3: CASSQGAWGYTF. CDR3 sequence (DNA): TGTGCCAGCAGCCAGGGGGCTTGGGGCTACACCTTC.

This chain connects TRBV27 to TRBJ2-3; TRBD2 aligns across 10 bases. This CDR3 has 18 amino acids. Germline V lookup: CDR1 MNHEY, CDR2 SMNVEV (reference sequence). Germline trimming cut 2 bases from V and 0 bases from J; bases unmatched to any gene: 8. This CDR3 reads CASSLSLAGVSSTDTQYF. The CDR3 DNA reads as TGTGCCAGCAGTTTAAGTCTAGCGGGGGTATCTAGCACAGATACGCAGTATTTT.

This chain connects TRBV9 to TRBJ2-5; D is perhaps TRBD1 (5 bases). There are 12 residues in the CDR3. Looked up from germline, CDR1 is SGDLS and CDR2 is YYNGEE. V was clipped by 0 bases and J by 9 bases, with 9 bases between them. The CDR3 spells CASSVEVGAQYF. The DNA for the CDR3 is TGTGCCAGCAGCGTAGAGGTAGGGGCCCAGTACTTC.

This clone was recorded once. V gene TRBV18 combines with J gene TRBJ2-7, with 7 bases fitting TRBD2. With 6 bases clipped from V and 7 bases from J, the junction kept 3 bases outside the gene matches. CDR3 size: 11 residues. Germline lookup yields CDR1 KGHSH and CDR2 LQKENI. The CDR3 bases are TGTGCCAGCTCCCGGGGAGGGGAGCAGTACTTC. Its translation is CASSRGGEQYF.

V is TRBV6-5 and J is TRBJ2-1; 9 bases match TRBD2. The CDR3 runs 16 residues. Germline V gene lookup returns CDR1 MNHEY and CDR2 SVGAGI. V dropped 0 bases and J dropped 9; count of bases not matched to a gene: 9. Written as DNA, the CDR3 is TGTGCCAGCAGTTACTCGTATCTAGCGGGGCCTGGTGAGCAGTTCTTC. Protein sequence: CASSYSYLAGPGEQFF.

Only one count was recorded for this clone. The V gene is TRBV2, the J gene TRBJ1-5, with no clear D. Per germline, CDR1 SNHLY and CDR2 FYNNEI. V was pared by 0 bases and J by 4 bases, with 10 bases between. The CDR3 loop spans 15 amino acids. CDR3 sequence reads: CASSEAALPNQPQHF. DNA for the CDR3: TGTGCCAGCAGTGAAGCCGCGCTGCCGAATCAGCCCCAGCATTTT.

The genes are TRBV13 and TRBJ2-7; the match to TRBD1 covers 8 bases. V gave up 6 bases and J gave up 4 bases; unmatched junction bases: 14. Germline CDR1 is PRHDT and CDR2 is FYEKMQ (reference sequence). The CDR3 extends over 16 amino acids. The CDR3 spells CASSWGGQGDLYEQYF. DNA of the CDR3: TGTGCCAGCAGTTGGGGAGGACAGGGAGACCTTTACGAGCAGTACTTC.

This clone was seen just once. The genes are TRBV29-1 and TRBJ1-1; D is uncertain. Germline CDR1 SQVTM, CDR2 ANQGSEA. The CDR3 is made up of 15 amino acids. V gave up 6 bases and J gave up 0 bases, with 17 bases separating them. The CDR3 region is CSVSYFEGMNTEAFF. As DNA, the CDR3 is TGCAGCGTCTCCTACTTTGAGGGTATGAACACTGAAGCTTTCTTT.

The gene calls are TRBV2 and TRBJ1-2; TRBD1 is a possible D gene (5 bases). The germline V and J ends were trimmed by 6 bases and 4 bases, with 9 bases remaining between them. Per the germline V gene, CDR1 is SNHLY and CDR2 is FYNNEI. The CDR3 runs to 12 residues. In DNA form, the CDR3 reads TGTGCCAGCAGAGATGACAGCTATGGCTACACCTTC. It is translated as CASRDDSYGYTF.

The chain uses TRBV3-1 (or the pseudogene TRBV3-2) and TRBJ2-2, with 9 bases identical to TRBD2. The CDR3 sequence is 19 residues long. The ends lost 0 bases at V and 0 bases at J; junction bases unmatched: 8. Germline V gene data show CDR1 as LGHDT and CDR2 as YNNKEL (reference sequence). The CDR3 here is CASSQESWLAGPNTGELFF. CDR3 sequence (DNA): TGTGCCAGCAGCCAAGAGTCATGGCTAGCGGGGCCGAACACCGGGGAGCTGTTTTTT.

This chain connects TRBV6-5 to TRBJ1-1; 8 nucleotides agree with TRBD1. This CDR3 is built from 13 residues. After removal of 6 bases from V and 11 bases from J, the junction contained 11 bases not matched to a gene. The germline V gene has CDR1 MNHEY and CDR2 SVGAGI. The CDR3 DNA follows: TGTGCCAGCAGGTTAGGCGGACAGGGCGGCGCTTTCTTT. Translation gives CASRLGGQGGAFF.

CDR3 nucleotide sequence: TGTGCCAGCAGCTCACGGGTTGAGGGGGCGAAGGAAAAACTGTTTTTT. Its translation is CASSSRVEGAKEKLFF. The chain has TRBV7-9 and TRBJ1-4, with 7 bases matching TRBD1. Trimming cost V 4 bases and J 8 bases; bases outside gene matches: 13. The CDR3 totals 16 residues. The germline V gene encodes CDR1 SEHNR and CDR2 FQNEAQ (reference sequence).

CDR3 coding DNA: TGCGCCAGCAGCTTGGAATCGGGAAAGGTCGGAAACACCATATATTTT. Residues: CASSLESGKVGNTIYF. The rearrangement links TRBV5-1 to TRBJ1-3, with D hard to call. Per the germline V gene, CDR1 is SGHRS and CDR2 is YFSETQ. V was pared by 0 bases and J by 4 bases, with 14 bases between. CDR3 length equals 16 residues.

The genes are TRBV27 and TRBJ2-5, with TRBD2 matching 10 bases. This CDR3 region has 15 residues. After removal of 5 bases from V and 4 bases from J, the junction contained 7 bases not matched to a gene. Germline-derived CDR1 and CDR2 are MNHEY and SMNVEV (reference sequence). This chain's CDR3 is CASSLVASGRETQYF. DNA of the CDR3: TGTGCCAGCAGTCTCGTGGCTAGCGGGAGAGAGACCCAGTACTTC.

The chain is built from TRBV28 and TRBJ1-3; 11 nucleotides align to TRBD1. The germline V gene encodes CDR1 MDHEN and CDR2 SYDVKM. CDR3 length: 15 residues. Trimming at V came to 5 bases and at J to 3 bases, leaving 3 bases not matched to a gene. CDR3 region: CASSRTGGYGNTIYF. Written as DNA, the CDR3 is TGTGCCAGCAGTCGGACAGGGGGCTATGGAAACACCATATATTTT.

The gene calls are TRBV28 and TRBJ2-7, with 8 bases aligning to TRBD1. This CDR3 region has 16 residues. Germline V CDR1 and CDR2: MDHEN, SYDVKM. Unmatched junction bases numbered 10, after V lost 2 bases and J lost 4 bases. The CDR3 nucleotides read TGTGCCAGCAGTTTAATCGGTACCAGGGGGCTTTACGAGCAGTACTTC. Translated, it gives CASSLIGTRGLYEQYF.

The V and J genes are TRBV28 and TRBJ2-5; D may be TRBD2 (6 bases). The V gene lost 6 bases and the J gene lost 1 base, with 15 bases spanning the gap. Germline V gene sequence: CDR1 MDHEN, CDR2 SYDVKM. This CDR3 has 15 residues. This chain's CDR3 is CASRPGGTFQETQYF. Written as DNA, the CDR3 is TGTGCCAGCAGGCCCGGAGGGACTTTCCAAGAGACCCAGTACTTC. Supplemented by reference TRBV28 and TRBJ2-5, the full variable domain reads DVKVTQSSRYLVKRTGEKVFLECVQDMDHENMFWYRQDPGLGLRLIYFSYDVKMKEKGDIPEGYSVSREKKERFSLILESASTNQTSMYLCASRPGGTFQETQYFGPGTRLLVL.